This paragraph reports one T cell receptor (beta chain). These data come from a study of blood T cell repertoires in COVID-19. This table comes from immunoSEQ multiplex PCR, and its TCRdb copy is limited to in-frame clones, with some not included. The sample holds about 480,000 clones, 85% to 90% seen once. The CDR3 has 17 residues. With 6 bases clipped from V and 2 bases from J, the junction kept 7 bases outside the gene matches. The germline gives CDR1 WSHSY, CDR2 SAAADI. The V gene is TRBV10-2, the J gene TRBJ2-3, with 14 nucleotides matching TRBD2. This TCR was sampled from a woman aged 40 to 50 who had recovered from COVID-19. Sequenced input: PBMCs or T cells enriched from blood (not recorded which). The CDR3 sequence: CASRGLAGATTTDTQYF. The CDR3 bases are TGCGCCAGCAGGGGACTAGCGGGAGCGACTACCACAGATACGCAGTATTTT.